This TCR beta chain was captured in a study of T cells in Graves' hyperthyroidism and ophthalmopathy. This clonotype was detected many times. Its antigen is still unknown. Together with thyroid ultrasound, orbital computed tomography, serum thyroxine and TRAb, clinical symptoms were used for diagnoses. PBMCs stemmed from around 10 ml fresh peripheral blood. Amplified TCR beta CDR3 regions came from RNA transcripts. First-round RT-PCR targeting the TCR CDR3 was performed with the HTBI primer set. TCRdb redid the calling of the multiplex PCR reads with MiXCR, one entry per CDR3 protein. The top ten clones hold around 25% of a sample with about 350,000 distinct CDR3 sequences, over 11% of them seen once. This CDR3 comprises 15 residues. CDR1 and CDR2 from the germline V gene are SNHLY and FYNNEI. V lost 8 bases to trimming and J lost 1 base, with 16 bases between them. Study observations and caveats: Among clonotypes expanded in thyroid above 0.001, most were also found in blood.

This sequence was found in a woman in her twenties or thirties with Graves' hyperthyroidism. V gene TRBV2 combines with J gene TRBJ2-3; TRBD2 might be the D (5 bases). Sequencing was done on a sample of blood. CDR3 nucleotide sequence: TGTGCCAGCCACGCGGGTCTCGGTGGCACAGATACGCAGTATTTT. Translated, it gives CASHAGLGGTDTQYF.